This T cell receptor beta chain originates from a study of patients and donors after allogeneic stem cell transplantation. TCRdb re-called the RT-PCR reads with MiXCR, one entry per CDR3 protein. The data hold 920,000 or so distinct CDR3 sequences, with roughly 17% observed a single time. Trimming removed 4 bases at V and 12 bases at J, with 13 bases between. Germline values: CDR1 SGHDN, CDR2 FVKESK. The CDR3 spans 12 residues. This receptor was taken from a human donor who was either an allogeneic HSCT recipient or a stem cell or donor lymphocyte infusion donor (not recorded which). It is not recorded whose cells these are; they may come from a transplant donor. The sequencing input was blood, either unsorted or a sorted T cell fraction (not recorded which). The chain joins TRBV14 to TRBJ2-1; D may be TRBD2 (6 bases). The DNA of the CDR3 is TGTGCCAGCAGCCCTTTGGGGGGAGGGCAGTTCTTC. Protein sequence: CASSPLGGGQFF.